These 21 T cell receptor beta chains share one sample of origin, sequenced in a study of T cell responses to AZD1222 COVID-19 vaccine. The table came from immunoSEQ multiplex PCR; TCRdb's copy has only in-frame clones and leaves some out. The repertoire holds approximately 100,000 clones, with around 92% as singletons. The source material was peripheral blood, sampled on day 0 of AZD1222 vaccination. The source is an adult in good health.

This clone has only one observation. The chain combines TRBV28 with TRBJ1-1; no firm D call. The germline V and J ends were trimmed by 6 bases and 1 base, with 15 bases remaining between them. Germline assignment: CDR1 MDHEN and CDR2 SYDVKM. The CDR3 length is 15 residues. The CDR3, as DNA: TGTGCCAGCAGCTCCGAGACGGTACCGAACACTGAAGCTTTCTTT. This codes for CASSSETVPNTEAFF.

The gene calls are TRBV25-1 and TRBJ1-1; D remains ambiguous. CDR3 size: 14 residues. Trimming left V 1 base short and J 6 bases short, with 12 bases between. Per germline, CDR1 MGHDK and CDR2 SYGVNS. The CDR3 nucleotides read TGTGCCAGCAGTGAATCCGGGCAGATGGCTGAAGCTTTCTTT. Protein product: CASSESGQMAEAFF.

The chain couples TRBV11-2 to TRBJ1-4; D call uncertain. V shed 5 bases and J shed 4 bases, with 14 bases lying between them. This CDR3 has 15 residues. CDR1 and CDR2 from the germline V gene are SGHAT and FQNNGV. Here the CDR3 reads CASSPEAGINEKLFF. DNA of the CDR3: TGTGCCAGCAGCCCTGAGGCAGGAATTAATGAAAAACTGTTTTTT.

The gene calls are TRBV7-6 and TRBJ2-1, with D unresolved. This CDR3 has 13 amino acids. The germline V gene encodes CDR1 SGHVS and CDR2 FNYEAQ. V lost 5 bases and J 8 bases, leaving 13 bases between the germline ends. The CDR3 loop is CASSLGRLDEQFF. Written as DNA, the CDR3 is TGTGCCAGCAGCCTAGGTCGGCTGGATGAGCAGTTCTTC.

The V call is TRBV2, the J call TRBJ2-3, with D possibly being TRBD2 (7 bases). The germline V and J ends were trimmed by 4 bases and 4 bases, with 12 bases remaining between them. The CDR3 is made up of 14 amino acids. The germline CDR1 and CDR2 sequences are SNHLY and FYNNEI. The CDR3 nucleotides are TGTGCCAGCAGTGCGTCGGGGGGCCCAGATACGCAGTATTTT. Encoded protein: CASSASGGPDTQYF.

In its sample, this clone was seen once. CDR3: CASSLDGTGSEQYF. The CDR3, as DNA: TGTGCCAGCAGCTTAGATGGGACAGGGTCCGAGCAGTACTTC. The chain is built from TRBV11-3 and TRBJ2-7, with TRBD1 matching over 9 bases. The CDR3 spans 14 residues. Trimming took 0 bases from V and 6 from J; bases not matched to a gene: 3. Germline V gene data show CDR1 as SGHNT and CDR2 as YENEEA.

The rearrangement links TRBV5-4 to TRBJ2-7; 9 bases are a match to TRBD2. The length of the CDR3 is 15 residues. Germline CDR1 SGHNT, CDR2 YYREEE (reference sequence). Trimming cost V 5 bases and J 0 bases; bases outside gene matches: 6. CDR3 sequence: CASSLSGRSSYEQYF. CDR3 DNA: TGTGCCAGCAGTCTCAGCGGGAGGTCCTCCTACGAGCAGTACTTC.

The chain carries TRBV15 and TRBJ1-2; D gene ambiguous. The V gene lost 3 bases and the J gene lost 8 bases, with 10 bases spanning the gap. Germline CDR1 is LNHNV and CDR2 is YYDKDF (reference sequence). This CDR3 comprises 12 residues. The CDR3 coding sequence is TGTGCCACCAGCAGTAACCACCGGGGCTACACCTTC. Its protein product is CATSSNHRGYTF. The full variable domain, its missing parts supplied by reference TRBV15 and TRBJ1-2, is DAMVIQNPRYQVTQFGKPVTLSCSQTLNHNVMYWYQQKSSQAPKLLFHYYDKDFNNEADTPDNFQSRRPNTSFCFLDIRSPGLGDTAMYLCATSSNHRGYTFGSGTRLTVV.

CDR3 residues: CASSHPNEKLFF. CDR3 coding DNA: TGTGCCAGTAGTCATCCTAATGAAAAACTGTTTTTT. The chain combines TRBV19 with TRBJ1-4, with unresolved D. Germline CDR1 and CDR2: LNHDA and SQIVND (reference sequence). The CDR3 totals 12 residues. With 5 bases removed from V and 3 bases from J, the gap between germline ends came to 4 bases.

This clone was seen once. The chain employs TRBV5-4 and TRBJ2-6, with a weak D call TRBD1 (6 bases). V was pared by 7 bases and J by 0 bases, with 11 bases between. The CDR3 totals 15 residues. Germline lookup yields CDR1 SGHNT and CDR2 YYREEE (reference sequence). This CDR3 reads CASGQRTSGANVLTF. CDR3 DNA sequence: TGTGCCAGCGGACAGAGAACCTCTGGGGCCAACGTCCTGACTTTC.

V is TRBV6-6 and J is TRBJ2-7; no reliable D call. This CDR3 region has 11 residues. The germline V and J ends were trimmed by 4 bases and 4 bases, with 5 bases remaining between them. The germline V gene has CDR1 MNHNY and CDR2 SVGAGI (reference sequence). In DNA, the CDR3 is TGTGCCAGCAGTTCAGTTTACGAGCAGTACTTC. As protein: CASSSVYEQYF.

The genes are TRBV7-2 and TRBJ2-3; weak D call: TRBD1 (5 bases). In germline, CDR1 is SGHTA, CDR2 FQGNSA. Trimming took 3 bases from V and 5 from J, leaving 12 bases between them. The CDR3 spans 14 residues. This chain's CDR3 is CASSLVRGRDTQYF. The CDR3 nucleotides read TGTGCCAGCAGCTTGGTTAGGGGAAGAGATACGCAGTATTTT.

V gene TRBV21-1 combines with J gene TRBJ2-3; the D call in the table, TRBD2, was not verified against the DNA. TRBV21-1 is reported as a pseudogene. The length of the CDR3 is 18 residues. The CDR3 sequence: CASSKPELAGVGADTQYF. CDR3 bases: TGTGCCAGCAGCAAACCCGAACTAGCGGGAGTAGGGGCAGATACGCAGTATTTT.

This clone has more than one count but fewer than ten. The rearrangement joins TRBV7-9 to TRBJ1-5, with a tentative D call TRBD1 (5 bases). The CDR3 contains 14 residues. Between the trimmed V and J ends, which lost 3 bases and 3 bases, there was a span of 9 bases. Germline CDR1 is SEHNR and CDR2 is FQNEAQ (reference sequence). As DNA, the CDR3 is TGTGCCAGCAGCTTTACTGGGGCCAATCAGCCCCAGCATTTT. Protein sequence: CASSFTGANQPQHF.

The chain joins TRBV7-8 to TRBJ2-1; maybe TRBD1 (6 bases). Deletions cut 5 bases from V and 7 bases from J, with 15 bases between. The CDR3 length is 14 residues. The V gene's germline CDR1 is SGHVS and CDR2 FQNEAQ. The CDR3 loop is CASSLRTELNEQFF. The CDR3 DNA follows: TGTGCCAGCAGCCTGCGGACAGAGCTTAATGAGCAGTTCTTC. Full variable domain (rest looked up from reference TRBV7-8 and TRBJ2-1): GAGVSQSPRYKVAKRGQDVALRCDPISGHVSLFWYQQALGQGPEFLTYFQNEAQLDKSGLPSDRFFAERPEGSVSTLKIQRTQQEDSAVYLCASSLRTELNEQFFGPGTRLTVL.

The chain uses TRBV9 and TRBJ2-3, with D possibly being TRBD1 or TRBD2 (5 bases each). Trimming cost V 3 bases and J 2 bases, with 13 bases left between them. Germline V gives CDR1 SGDLS, CDR2 YYNGEE. The CDR3 spans 15 residues. CDR3 coding DNA: TGTGCCAGCAGCGGCCCGGGGCCCCCCACAGATACGCAGTATTTT. It specifies CASSGPGPPTDTQYF.

V is TRBV24-1 and J is TRBJ1-1; D is undetermined. The germline V and J ends were trimmed by 1 base and 14 bases, with 16 bases remaining between them. CDR1 KGHDR and CDR2 SFDVKD come from the germline V gene. The CDR3 runs 13 residues. This chain's CDR3 is CATSDLVEGRVFF. The CDR3 bases are TGTGCCACCAGTGATTTAGTTGAAGGGAGGGTGTTCTTT.

The V gene is TRBV4-1, the J gene TRBJ2-3, with 8 bases matching TRBD2. CDR3 length: 17 residues. Per the germline V gene, CDR1 is MGHRA and CDR2 is YSYEKL. J lost 0 bases, V lost 0 bases, and 5 bases had no gene match. This chain's CDR3 is CASSQESLAASTDTQYF. The CDR3 region has the DNA TGCGCCAGCAGCCAAGAATCACTAGCGGCTAGCACAGATACGCAGTATTTT.

The rearrangement joins TRBV6-6 to TRBJ1-1; D is unclear. The CDR3 has 15 amino acids. The germline V gene encodes CDR1 MNHNY and CDR2 SVGAGI (reference sequence). Trimming removed 4 bases from V and 4 bases from J, with 16 bases in between. CDR3 residues: CASSSGTGWGTEAFF. CDR3 bases: TGTGCCAGCAGTTCCGGAACCGGCTGGGGCACTGAAGCTTTCTTT.

This clone was recorded only once. The CDR3 DNA sequence: TGCGCCAGCAGCTTGTCAGGTTCTCCTAGCGGGACCTACTACGAGCAGTACTTC. This sequence encodes CASSLSGSPSGTYYEQYF. The rearrangement links TRBV5-1 to TRBJ2-7; TRBD2 matches 9 bases. From germline, CDR1 is SGHRS and CDR2 YFSETQ. This CDR3 region has 18 residues. V was clipped by 1 base and J by 3 bases; unmatched bases: 14.

This chain links TRBV15 with TRBJ1-5, with 8 bases aligning to TRBD1. Germline CDR1 is LNHNV and CDR2 is YYDKDF (reference sequence). The CDR3 totals 16 residues. After removal of 2 bases from V and 1 base from J, the junction contained 4 bases not matched to a gene. CDR3 in DNA: TGTGCCACCAGCAGATCCGACAGGGGAAGCAATCAGCCCCAGCATTTT. Its translation is CATSRSDRGSNQPQHF.